This is a list of T cell receptor beta chains from one sample in a study of T cell responses to AZD1222 COVID-19 vaccine. The method was immunoSEQ multiplex PCR; TCRdb's version includes in-frame clones alone and lacks a portion of them. The sample holds some 71,000 clones, roughly 84% seen once. The sample was peripheral blood, taken on day 0 of AZD1222 vaccination. The receptor set was obtained from an adult in good health. Each CDR3 is given with its conserved first and last residue. D genes are given only for firm matches. Clone size, where shown, is once, few, many, or a class for clones that have expanded.

j_call: TRBJ2-3; d_call: TRBD1; v_call: TRBV6-5; clone_size: .; cdr3_nt: TGTGCCAGCAGGACAGGGGGCGCAGATACGCAGTATTTT; cdr3_aa: CASRTGGADTQYF
j_call: TRBJ2-1; d_call: TRBD2; v_call: TRBV9; clone_size: .; cdr3_nt: TGTGCCAGCAGCGTAGAAGTGGACGGGGGGGATGGTGAGCAGTTCTTC; cdr3_aa: CASSVEVDGGDGEQFF
j_call: TRBJ2-2; d_call: .; v_call: TRBV11-3; clone_size: .; cdr3_nt: TGTGCCAGCAGCTTAGGGCATGGGGCCGGGGAGCTGTTTTTT; cdr3_aa: CASSLGHGAGELFF
j_call: TRBJ2-1; d_call: TRBD2; v_call: TRBV9; clone_size: .; cdr3_nt: TGTGCCAGCAGCGGAACCGGGACTAGCGACAATGAGCAGTTCTTC; cdr3_aa: CASSGTGTSDNEQFF
j_call: TRBJ2-2; d_call: .; v_call: TRBV19; clone_size: .; cdr3_nt: TGTGCCAGTAGGCCCAACGGGGCCCAAAGGGCCGGGGAGCTGTTTTTT; cdr3_aa: CASRPNGAQRAGELFF
j_call: TRBJ2-3; d_call: TRBD2; v_call: TRBV6-6; clone_size: .; cdr3_nt: TGTGCCAGCAGTCGAACTAGCGGGGGGCCTCGCACAGATACGCAGTATTTT; cdr3_aa: CASSRTSGGPRTDTQYF
j_call: TRBJ2-2; d_call: TRBD1; v_call: TRBV3-1/TRBV3-2; clone_size: .; cdr3_nt: TGTGCCAGCAGCCCAAGACAGGGTGGCACCGGGGAGCTGTTTTTT; cdr3_aa: CASSPRQGGTGELFF
j_call: TRBJ1-1; d_call: .; v_call: TRBV6-5; clone_size: .; cdr3_nt: TGTGCCAGCAGTTACTCGAGGGGGAAAGCTTTCTTT; cdr3_aa: CASSYSRGKAFF
j_call: TRBJ1-5; d_call: .; v_call: TRBV2; clone_size: .; cdr3_nt: TGTGCCAGCAGATTGAGCAAGCCCCAGCATTTT; cdr3_aa: CASRLSKPQHF
j_call: TRBJ2-3; d_call: .; v_call: TRBV7-9; clone_size: .; cdr3_nt: TGTGCCAGCAGCTTAACATGGACTAGCACAGATACGCAGTATTTT; cdr3_aa: CASSLTWTSTDTQYF
j_call: TRBJ1-2; d_call: TRBD1; v_call: TRBV28; clone_size: .; cdr3_nt: TGTGCCACACAGGGGGGAATGCGGCAGTACTATGGCTACACCTTC; cdr3_aa: CATQGGMRQYYGYTF
j_call: TRBJ1-5; d_call: TRBD1; v_call: TRBV6-2/TRBV6-3; clone_size: .; cdr3_nt: TGTGCCAGCAGTTCGACAGGGGCAGGGCCCCAGCATTTT; cdr3_aa: CASSSTGAGPQHF
j_call: TRBJ1-1; d_call: .; v_call: TRBV27; clone_size: .; cdr3_nt: TGTGCCAGCAGTTTCAGGGGAACTGAAGCTTTCTTT; cdr3_aa: CASSFRGTEAFF
j_call: TRBJ2-3; d_call: .; v_call: TRBV5-1; clone_size: .; cdr3_nt: TGCGCCAGCAGCTTCGGTCAGGGAGGTGGCACAGATACGCAGTATTTT; cdr3_aa: CASSFGQGGGTDTQYF
j_call: TRBJ1-5; d_call: TRBD1; v_call: TRBV25-1; clone_size: .; cdr3_nt: TGTGCCAGCGGACAGGGTCCTCAGCCCCAGCATTTT; cdr3_aa: CASGQGPQPQHF
j_call: TRBJ1-2; d_call: TRBD1; v_call: TRBV18; clone_size: .; cdr3_nt: TGTGCCAGCTCACCACGAGGACAGGGGCACACCTTC; cdr3_aa: CASSPRGQGHTF
j_call: TRBJ1-2; d_call: .; v_call: TRBV6-2/TRBV6-3; clone_size: .; cdr3_nt: TGTGCCAGCAGTTACTCCAGGGAGGGACATGGCTACACCTTC; cdr3_aa: CASSYSREGHGYTF
j_call: TRBJ1-2; d_call: TRBD1; v_call: TRBV18; clone_size: .; cdr3_nt: TGTGCCAGCTCGCCCGTTGGGACAGGGGGATTTTATGGCTACACCTTC; cdr3_aa: CASSPVGTGGFYGYTF
j_call: TRBJ1-2; d_call: .; v_call: TRBV15; clone_size: medium-sized; cdr3_nt: TGTGCCACCAGCAGAGGAAGGGGGGCAGGGTTAGTCTACACCTTC; cdr3_aa: CATSRGRGAGLVYTF
j_call: TRBJ1-1; d_call: .; v_call: TRBV19; clone_size: .; cdr3_nt: TGTGCCAGTAGTATACAGGGGATGAACACTGAAGCTTTCTTT; cdr3_aa: CASSIQGMNTEAFF
j_call: TRBJ2-5; d_call: .; v_call: TRBV15; clone_size: .; cdr3_nt: TGTGCCACCAGCAGAGATCCGGGCAGCCAAGAGACCCAGTACTTC; cdr3_aa: CATSRDPGSQETQYF
j_call: TRBJ2-5; d_call: .; v_call: TRBV11-2; clone_size: .; cdr3_nt: TGTGCCAGCAGCTCAGATGTCCGTGAGACCCAGTACTTC; cdr3_aa: CASSSDVRETQYF
j_call: TRBJ1-5; d_call: .; v_call: TRBV5-1; clone_size: .; cdr3_nt: TGCGCCAGCAGCGCCGGGACTCCGAATCAGCCCCAGCATTTT; cdr3_aa: CASSAGTPNQPQHF
j_call: TRBJ2-2; d_call: .; v_call: TRBV4-3; clone_size: .; cdr3_nt: TGCGCCAGCAGCCCACAGGGGAGGTCCACCGGGGAGCTGTTTTTT; cdr3_aa: CASSPQGRSTGELFF
j_call: TRBJ1-4; d_call: .; v_call: TRBV5-1; clone_size: .; cdr3_nt: TGCGCCAGCAGCTTGGTCGGGACATCGTATGAAAAACTGTTTTTT; cdr3_aa: CASSLVGTSYEKLFF
j_call: TRBJ2-5; d_call: .; v_call: TRBV4-2; clone_size: .; cdr3_nt: TGTGCCAGCAGCCAAGATCGGGCGGTACAAGAGACCCAGTACTTC; cdr3_aa: CASSQDRAVQETQYF
j_call: TRBJ1-5; d_call: .; v_call: TRBV19; clone_size: .; cdr3_nt: TGTGCCAGTAAGGACACCAATCAGCCCCAGCATTTT; cdr3_aa: CASKDTNQPQHF
j_call: TRBJ2-4; d_call: TRBD1; v_call: TRBV6-5; clone_size: .; cdr3_nt: TGTGCCAGCAGTTACTCGGGCAGGGGGTCCAAAAACATTCAGTACTTC; cdr3_aa: CASSYSGRGSKNIQYF
j_call: TRBJ2-1; d_call: .; v_call: TRBV3-1/TRBV3-2; clone_size: .; cdr3_nt: TGTGCCAGCAGCCAGTGGGCGGGGGCCGATGAGCAGTTCTTC; cdr3_aa: CASSQWAGADEQFF
j_call: TRBJ2-5; d_call: TRBD2; v_call: TRBV4-3; clone_size: .; cdr3_nt: TGCGCCAGCAGCCAAGATTTGAGCGGGGGAGAGACCCAGTACTTC; cdr3_aa: CASSQDLSGGETQYF
j_call: TRBJ2-2; d_call: .; v_call: TRBV24-1; clone_size: .; cdr3_nt: TGTGCCACCAGGAACACCGGGGAGCTGTTTTTT; cdr3_aa: CATRNTGELFF
j_call: TRBJ2-1; d_call: .; v_call: TRBV30; clone_size: .; cdr3_nt: TGTGCCTGGAGTCATAACAATGAGCAGTTCTTC; cdr3_aa: CAWSHNNEQFF
j_call: TRBJ2-2; d_call: .; v_call: TRBV5-6; clone_size: .; cdr3_nt: TGTGCCAGCAGCTTGGGGGGGAACACCGGGGAGCTGTTTTTT; cdr3_aa: CASSLGGNTGELFF
j_call: TRBJ1-1; d_call: .; v_call: TRBV7-9; clone_size: .; cdr3_nt: TGTGCCAGCAGCTTAGTTAAAACTTTCTTT; cdr3_aa: CASSLVKTFF
j_call: TRBJ1-4; d_call: .; v_call: TRBV18; clone_size: .; cdr3_nt: TGTGCCAGCTCACCAAGGCAGGTAGTGGCTAATGAAAAACTGTTTTTT; cdr3_aa: CASSPRQVVANEKLFF
j_call: TRBJ1-1; d_call: TRBD1; v_call: TRBV4-3; clone_size: .; cdr3_nt: TGCGCCAGCAGCCAAGGCTCTTTAGGGGGCAGAACCACTGAAGCTTTCTTT; cdr3_aa: CASSQGSLGGRTTEAFF
j_call: TRBJ1-2; d_call: .; v_call: TRBV6-5; clone_size: few; cdr3_nt: TGTGCCACCCGGGTTAACTATGGCTACACCTTC; cdr3_aa: CATRVNYGYTF
j_call: TRBJ1-4; d_call: .; v_call: TRBV2; clone_size: .; cdr3_nt: TGTGCCAGCGGACGTACATCCACCGTCCCTTTTTTT; cdr3_aa: CASGRTSTVPFF
j_call: TRBJ1-1; d_call: .; v_call: TRBV7-9; clone_size: .; cdr3_nt: TGTGCCAGCAGCGCGCCAGGGGCAGAGACTGAAGCTTTCTTT; cdr3_aa: CASSAPGAETEAFF
j_call: TRBJ1-2; d_call: .; v_call: TRBV15; clone_size: few; cdr3_nt: TGTGCCACCAGCAGTGGCCGGGGCCTTAACTATGGCTACACCTTC; cdr3_aa: CATSSGRGLNYGYTF
j_call: TRBJ1-3; d_call: TRBD1; v_call: TRBV9; clone_size: .; cdr3_nt: TGTGCCAGCAGCGTAGACAGGGGAATTTCTGGAAACACCATATATTTT; cdr3_aa: CASSVDRGISGNTIYF
j_call: TRBJ2-7; d_call: TRBD1; v_call: TRBV6-5; clone_size: .; cdr3_nt: TGTGCCAGCAGTTACTCCGGGACAGCTACCTACGAGCAGTACTTC; cdr3_aa: CASSYSGTATYEQYF
j_call: TRBJ1-2; d_call: .; v_call: TRBV30; clone_size: .; cdr3_nt: TGTGCCTATAACCATAACTATGGCTACACCTTC; cdr3_aa: CAYNHNYGYTF
j_call: TRBJ1-6; d_call: .; v_call: TRBV12-3/TRBV12-4; clone_size: .; cdr3_nt: TGTGCCAGCAGCAATAATTCACCCCTCCACTTT; cdr3_aa: CASSNNSPLHF
j_call: TRBJ2-7; d_call: .; v_call: TRBV6-2/TRBV6-3; clone_size: .; cdr3_nt: TGTGCCAGCAGTTACCGATCCGATTCGGGGCAGTACTTC; cdr3_aa: CASSYRSDSGQYF